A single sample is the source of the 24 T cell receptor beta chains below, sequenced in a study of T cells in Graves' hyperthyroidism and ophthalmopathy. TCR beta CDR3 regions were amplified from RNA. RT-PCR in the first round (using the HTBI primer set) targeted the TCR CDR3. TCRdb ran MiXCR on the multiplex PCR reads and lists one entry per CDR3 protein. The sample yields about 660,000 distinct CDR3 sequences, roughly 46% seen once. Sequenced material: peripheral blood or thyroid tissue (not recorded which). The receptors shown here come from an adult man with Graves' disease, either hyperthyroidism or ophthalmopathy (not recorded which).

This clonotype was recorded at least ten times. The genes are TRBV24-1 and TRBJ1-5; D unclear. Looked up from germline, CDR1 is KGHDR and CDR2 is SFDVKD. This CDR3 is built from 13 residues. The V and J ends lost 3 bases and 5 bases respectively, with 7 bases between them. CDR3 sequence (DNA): TGTGCCACCAGTGATCGGACCCATCAGCCCCAGCATTTT. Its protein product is CATSDRTHQPQHF.

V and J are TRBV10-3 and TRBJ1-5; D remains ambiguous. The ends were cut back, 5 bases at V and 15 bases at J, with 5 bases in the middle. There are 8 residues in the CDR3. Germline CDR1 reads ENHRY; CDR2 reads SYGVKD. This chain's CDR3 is CAISPRHF. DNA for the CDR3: TGTGCCATCAGTCCACGGCATTTT.

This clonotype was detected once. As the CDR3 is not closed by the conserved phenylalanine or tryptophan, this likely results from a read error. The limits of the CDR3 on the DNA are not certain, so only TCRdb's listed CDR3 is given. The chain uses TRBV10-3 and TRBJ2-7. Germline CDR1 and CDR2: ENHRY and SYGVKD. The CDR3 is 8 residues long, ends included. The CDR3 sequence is CAISEPDL.

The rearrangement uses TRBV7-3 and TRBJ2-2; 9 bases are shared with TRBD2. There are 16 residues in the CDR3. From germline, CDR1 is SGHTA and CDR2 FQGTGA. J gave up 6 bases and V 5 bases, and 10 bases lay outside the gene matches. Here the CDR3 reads CASSQDVAGVAGELFF. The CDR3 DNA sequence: TGTGCCAGCAGCCAAGACGTAGCGGGAGTCGCCGGGGAGCTGTTTTTT.

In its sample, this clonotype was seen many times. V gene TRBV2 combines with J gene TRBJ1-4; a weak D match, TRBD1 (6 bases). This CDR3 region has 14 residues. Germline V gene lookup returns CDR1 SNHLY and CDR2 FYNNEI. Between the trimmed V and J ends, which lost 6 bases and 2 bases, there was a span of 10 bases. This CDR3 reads CASSYRATNEKLFF. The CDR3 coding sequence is TGTGCCAGCAGCTACAGGGCCACTAATGAAAAACTGTTTTTT. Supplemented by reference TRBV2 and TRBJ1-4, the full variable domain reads EPEVTQTPSHQVTQMGQEVILRCVPISNHLYFYWYRQILGQKVEFLVSFYNNEISEKSEIFDDQFSVERPDGSNFTLKIRSTKLEDSAMYFCASSYRATNEKLFFGSGTQLSVL.

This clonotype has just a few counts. Here the CDR3 reads CASSEWDRLNYGYTF. The CDR3 DNA follows: TGTGCCAGTAGTGAATGGGACAGGCTAAACTATGGCTACACCTTC. This chain joins TRBV19 and TRBJ1-2; 8 nucleotides line up with TRBD1. The CDR3 is 15 residues long. Losses at the gene ends were 5 bases for V and 2 bases for J; bases not matched to a gene: 7. Germline V gives CDR1 LNHDA, CDR2 SQIVND (reference sequence). Based on the CDR3 plus reference TRBV19 and TRBJ1-2, the full variable domain is DGGITQSPKYLFRKEGQNVTLSCEQNLNHDAMYWYRQDPGQGLRLIYYSQIVNDFQKGDIAEGYSVSREKKESFPLTVTSAQKNPTAFYLCASSEWDRLNYGYTFGSGTRLTVV.

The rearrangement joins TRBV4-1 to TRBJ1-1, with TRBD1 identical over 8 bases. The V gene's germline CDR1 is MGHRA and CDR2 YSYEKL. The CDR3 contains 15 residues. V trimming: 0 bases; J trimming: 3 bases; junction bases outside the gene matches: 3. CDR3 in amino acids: CASSQEGQVYTEAFF. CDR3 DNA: TGCGCCAGCAGCCAAGAGGGACAGGTCTACACTGAAGCTTTCTTT.

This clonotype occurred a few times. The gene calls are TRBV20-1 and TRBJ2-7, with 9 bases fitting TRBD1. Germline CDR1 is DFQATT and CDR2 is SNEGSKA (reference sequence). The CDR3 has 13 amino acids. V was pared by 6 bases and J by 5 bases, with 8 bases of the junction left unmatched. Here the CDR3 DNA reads TGCAGTGCCCCACAGGGGGCTAAGGACGAGCAGTACTTC. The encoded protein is CSAPQGAKDEQYF.

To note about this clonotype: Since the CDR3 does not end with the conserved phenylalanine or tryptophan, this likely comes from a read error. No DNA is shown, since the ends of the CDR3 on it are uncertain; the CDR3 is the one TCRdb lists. The CDR3 sequence is CAITDHRG. The chain employs TRBV6-6 and TRBJ1-2; TRBD1, the D gene given by the table, was not confirmed from the DNA. Both ends counted, the CDR3 spans 8 residues. Per germline, CDR1 MNHNY and CDR2 SVGAGI (reference sequence).

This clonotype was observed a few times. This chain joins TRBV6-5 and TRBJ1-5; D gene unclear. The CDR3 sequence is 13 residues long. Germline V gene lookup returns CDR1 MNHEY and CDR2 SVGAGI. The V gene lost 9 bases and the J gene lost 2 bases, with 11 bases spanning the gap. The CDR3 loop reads CASWRQGNQPQHF. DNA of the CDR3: TGTGCCAGTTGGAGGCAGGGCAATCAGCCCCAGCATTTT.

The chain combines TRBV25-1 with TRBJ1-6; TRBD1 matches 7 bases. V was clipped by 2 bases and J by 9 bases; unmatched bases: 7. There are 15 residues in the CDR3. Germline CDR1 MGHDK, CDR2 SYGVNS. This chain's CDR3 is CASSEREGAGSPLHF. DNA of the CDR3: TGTGCCAGCAGTGAACGCGAGGGGGCTGGTTCACCCCTCCACTTT. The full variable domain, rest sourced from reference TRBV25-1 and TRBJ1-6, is EADIYQTPRYLVIGTGKKITLECSQTMGHDKMYWYQQDPGMELHLIHYSYGVNSTEKGDLSSESTVSRIRTEHFPLTLESARPSHTSQYLCASSEREGAGSPLHFGNGTRLTVT.

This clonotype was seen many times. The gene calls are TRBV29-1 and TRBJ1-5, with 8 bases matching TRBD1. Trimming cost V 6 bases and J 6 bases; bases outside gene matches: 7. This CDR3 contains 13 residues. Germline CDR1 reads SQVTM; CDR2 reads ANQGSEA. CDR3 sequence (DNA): TGCAGCGTGGGACAGGCGGTGGGTCAGCCCCAGCATTTT. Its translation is CSVGQAVGQPQHF.

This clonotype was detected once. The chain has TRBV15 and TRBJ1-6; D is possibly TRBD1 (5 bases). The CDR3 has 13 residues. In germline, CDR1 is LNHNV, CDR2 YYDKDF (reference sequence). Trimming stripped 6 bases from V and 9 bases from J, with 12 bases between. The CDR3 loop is CATRRDGASPLHF. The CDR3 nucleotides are TGTGCCACCAGACGGGATGGGGCTTCACCCCTCCACTTT.

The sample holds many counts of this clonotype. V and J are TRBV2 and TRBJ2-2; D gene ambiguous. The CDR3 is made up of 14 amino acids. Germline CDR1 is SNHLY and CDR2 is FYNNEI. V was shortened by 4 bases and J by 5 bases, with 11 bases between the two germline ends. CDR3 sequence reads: CASSGQTGTGELFF. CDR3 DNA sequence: TGTGCCAGCAGTGGGCAGACTGGGACCGGGGAGCTGTTTTTT.

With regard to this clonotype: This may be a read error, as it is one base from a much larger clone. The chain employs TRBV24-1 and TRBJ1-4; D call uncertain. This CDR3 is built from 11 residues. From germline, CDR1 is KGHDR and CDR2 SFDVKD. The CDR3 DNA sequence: TGTGCCAGCAGTGATTTCGAAAAACTGTTTTTT. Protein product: CASSDFEKLFF.

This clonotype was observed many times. CDR3 in amino acids: CASSTNRGTEAFF. Here the CDR3 DNA reads TGTGCCAGCAGCACGAACAGGGGTACTGAAGCTTTCTTT. V gene TRBV7-8 combines with J gene TRBJ1-1; the match to TRBD1 covers 7 bases. This CDR3 region has 13 residues. CDR1 and CDR2 from the germline V gene are SGHVS and FQNEAQ. Unmatched junction bases numbered 5, after V lost 5 bases and J lost 5 bases.

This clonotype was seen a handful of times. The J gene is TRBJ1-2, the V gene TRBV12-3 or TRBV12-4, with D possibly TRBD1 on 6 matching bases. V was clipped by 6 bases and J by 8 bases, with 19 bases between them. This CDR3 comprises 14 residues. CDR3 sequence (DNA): TGTGCCAGCAGCCCTAGGGCAGGGGCATCAGGCTACACCTTC. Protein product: CASSPRAGASGYTF.

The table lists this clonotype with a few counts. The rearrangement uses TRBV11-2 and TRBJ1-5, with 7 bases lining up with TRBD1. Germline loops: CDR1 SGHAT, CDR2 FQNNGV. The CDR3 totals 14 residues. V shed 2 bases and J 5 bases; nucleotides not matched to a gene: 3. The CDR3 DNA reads TGTGCCAGCAGCTTAACGCAGGGGGATCAGCCCCAGCATTTT. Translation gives CASSLTQGDQPQHF.

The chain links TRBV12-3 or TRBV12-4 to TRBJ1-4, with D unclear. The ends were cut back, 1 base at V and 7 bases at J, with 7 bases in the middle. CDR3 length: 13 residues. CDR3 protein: CASSLDTAEKLFF. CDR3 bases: TGTGCCAGCAGTTTAGACACGGCTGAAAAACTGTTTTTT.

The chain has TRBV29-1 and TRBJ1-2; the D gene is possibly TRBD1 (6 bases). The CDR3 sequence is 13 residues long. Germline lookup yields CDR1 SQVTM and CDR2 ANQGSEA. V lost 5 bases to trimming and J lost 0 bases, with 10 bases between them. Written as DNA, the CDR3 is TGCAGCGTTTCGGACAGAGCTAACTATGGCTACACCTTC. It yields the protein CSVSDRANYGYTF.

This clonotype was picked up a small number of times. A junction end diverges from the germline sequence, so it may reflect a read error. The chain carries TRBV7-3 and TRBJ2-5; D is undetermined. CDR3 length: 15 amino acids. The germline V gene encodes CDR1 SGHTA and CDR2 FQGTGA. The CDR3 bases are TGCGCCAGCAGCCCCCTCGGGCTGTACCAAGAGACCCAGTACTTC. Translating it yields CASSPLGLYQETQYF.

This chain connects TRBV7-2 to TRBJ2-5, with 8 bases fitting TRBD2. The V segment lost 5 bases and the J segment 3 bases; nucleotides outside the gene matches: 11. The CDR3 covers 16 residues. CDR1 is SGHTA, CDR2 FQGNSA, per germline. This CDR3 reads CASSSGRGAGEETQYF. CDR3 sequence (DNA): TGTGCCAGCAGCAGCGGGCGGGGGGCCGGAGAAGAGACCCAGTACTTC. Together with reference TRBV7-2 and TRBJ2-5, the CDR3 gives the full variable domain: GAGVSQSPSNKVTEKGKDVELRCDPISGHTALYWYRQSLGQGLEFLIYFQGNSAPDKSGLPSDRFSAERTGGSVSTLTIQRTQQEDSAVYLCASSSGRGAGEETQYFGPGTRLLVL.

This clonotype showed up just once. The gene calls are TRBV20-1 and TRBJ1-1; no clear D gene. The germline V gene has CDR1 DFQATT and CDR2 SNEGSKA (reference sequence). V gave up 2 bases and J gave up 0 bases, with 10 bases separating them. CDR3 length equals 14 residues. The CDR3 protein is CSARKTILNTEAFF. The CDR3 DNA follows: TGCAGTGCTAGAAAAACAATATTGAACACTGAAGCTTTCTTT.

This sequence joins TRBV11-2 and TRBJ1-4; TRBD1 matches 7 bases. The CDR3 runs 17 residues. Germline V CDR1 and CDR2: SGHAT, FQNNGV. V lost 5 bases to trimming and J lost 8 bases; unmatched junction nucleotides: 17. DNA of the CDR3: TGTGCCAGCAGCGTTTCCGGGACAGTGGATCGGCAAGAAAAACTGTTTTTT. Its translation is CASSVSGTVDRQEKLFF.